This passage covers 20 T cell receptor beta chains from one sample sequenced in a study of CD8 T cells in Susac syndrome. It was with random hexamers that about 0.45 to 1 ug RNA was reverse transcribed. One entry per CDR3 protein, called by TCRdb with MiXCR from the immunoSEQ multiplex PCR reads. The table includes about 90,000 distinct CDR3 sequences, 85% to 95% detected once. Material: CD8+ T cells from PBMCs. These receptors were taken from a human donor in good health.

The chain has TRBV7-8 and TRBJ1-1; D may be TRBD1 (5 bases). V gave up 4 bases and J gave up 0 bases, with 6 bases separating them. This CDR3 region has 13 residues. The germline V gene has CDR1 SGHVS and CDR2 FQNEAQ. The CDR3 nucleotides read TGTGCCAGCAGCTCGGGGCTGAACACTGAAGCTTTCTTT. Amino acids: CASSSGLNTEAFF.

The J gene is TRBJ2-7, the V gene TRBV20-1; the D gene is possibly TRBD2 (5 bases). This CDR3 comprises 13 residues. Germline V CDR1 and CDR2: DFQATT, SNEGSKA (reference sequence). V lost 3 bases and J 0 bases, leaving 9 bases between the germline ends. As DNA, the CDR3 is TGCAGTGCTAGGTGGGAGAACTCCTACGAGCAGTACTTC. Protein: CSARWENSYEQYF.

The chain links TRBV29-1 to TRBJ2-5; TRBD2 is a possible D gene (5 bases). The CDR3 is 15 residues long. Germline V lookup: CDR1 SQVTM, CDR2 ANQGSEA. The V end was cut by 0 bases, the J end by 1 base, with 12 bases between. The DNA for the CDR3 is TGCAGCGTTGAAGAAGGTATCCTAGCCCAAGAGACCCAGTACTTC. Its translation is CSVEEGILAQETQYF.

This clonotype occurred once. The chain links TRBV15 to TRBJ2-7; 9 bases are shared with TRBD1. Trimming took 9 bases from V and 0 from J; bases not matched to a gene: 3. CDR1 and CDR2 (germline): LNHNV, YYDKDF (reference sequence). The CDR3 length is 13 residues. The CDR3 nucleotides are TGTGCCACGGGGACAGGGAGCTCCTACGAGCAGTACTTC. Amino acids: CATGTGSSYEQYF.

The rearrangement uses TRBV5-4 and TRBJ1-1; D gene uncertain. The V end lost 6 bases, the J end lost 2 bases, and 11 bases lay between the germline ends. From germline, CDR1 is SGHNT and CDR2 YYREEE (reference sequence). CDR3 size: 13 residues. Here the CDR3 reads CASKIGVNTEAFF. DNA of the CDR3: TGTGCCAGCAAGATTGGGGTCAACACTGAAGCTTTCTTT.

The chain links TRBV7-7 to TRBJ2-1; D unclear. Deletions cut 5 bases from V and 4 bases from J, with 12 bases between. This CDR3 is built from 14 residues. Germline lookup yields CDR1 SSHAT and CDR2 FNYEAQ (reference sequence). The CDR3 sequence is CASSVSRSYNEQFF. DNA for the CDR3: TGTGCCAGCAGCGTAAGCAGGTCTTACAATGAGCAGTTCTTC.

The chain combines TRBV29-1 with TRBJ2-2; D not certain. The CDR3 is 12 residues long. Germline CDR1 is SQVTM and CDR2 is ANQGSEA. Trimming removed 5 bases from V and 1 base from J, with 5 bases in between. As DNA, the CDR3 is TGCAGCGTTTCATGGAACACCGGGGAGCTGTTTTTT. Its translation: CSVSWNTGELFF.

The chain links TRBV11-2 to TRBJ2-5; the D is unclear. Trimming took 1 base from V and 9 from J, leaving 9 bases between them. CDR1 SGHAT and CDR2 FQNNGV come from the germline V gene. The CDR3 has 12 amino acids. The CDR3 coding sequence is TGTGCCAGCAGCTTAGGAATTTTTCCCCAGTACTTC. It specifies CASSLGIFPQYF. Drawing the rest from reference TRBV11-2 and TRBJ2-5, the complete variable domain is EAGVAQSPRYKIIEKRQSVAFWCNPISGHATLYWYQQILGQGPKLLIQFQNNGVVDDSQLPKDRFSAERLKGVDSTLKIQPAKLEDSAVYLCASSLGIFPQYFGPGTRLLVL.

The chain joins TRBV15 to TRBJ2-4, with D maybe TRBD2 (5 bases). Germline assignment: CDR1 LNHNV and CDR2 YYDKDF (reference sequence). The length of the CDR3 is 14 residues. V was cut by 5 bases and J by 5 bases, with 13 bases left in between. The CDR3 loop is CATSFPGWQNIQYF. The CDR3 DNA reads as TGTGCCACCAGCTTCCCGGGATGGCAAAACATTCAGTACTTC.

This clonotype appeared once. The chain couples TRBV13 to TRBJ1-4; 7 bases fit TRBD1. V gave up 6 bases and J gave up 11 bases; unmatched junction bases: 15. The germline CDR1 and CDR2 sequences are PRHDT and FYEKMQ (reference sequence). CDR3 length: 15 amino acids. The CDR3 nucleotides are TGTGCCAGCAGTTCCGGACAGGTCCTACCTAGGAAACTGTTTTTT. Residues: CASSSGQVLPRKLFF.

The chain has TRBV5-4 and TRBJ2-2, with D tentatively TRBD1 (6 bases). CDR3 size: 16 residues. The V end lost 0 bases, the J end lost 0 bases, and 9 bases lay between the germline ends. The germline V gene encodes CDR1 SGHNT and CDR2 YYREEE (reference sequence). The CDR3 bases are TGTGCCAGCAGCTTGGCCCAGGGGACGAACACCGGGGAGCTGTTTTTT. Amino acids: CASSLAQGTNTGELFF.

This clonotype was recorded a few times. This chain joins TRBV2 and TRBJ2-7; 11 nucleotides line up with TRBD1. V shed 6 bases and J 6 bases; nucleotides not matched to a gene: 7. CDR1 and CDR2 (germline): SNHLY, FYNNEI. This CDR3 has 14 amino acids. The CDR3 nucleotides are TGTGCCAGCAGACCCGGACAGGGGGCGGCCGAGCAGTACTTC. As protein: CASRPGQGAAEQYF.

The CDR3 DNA is TGTGCCAGTACGTCGACAGGGTGGAACGAGCAGTACTTC. Protein sequence: CASTSTGWNEQYF. This rearrangement joins TRBV19 to TRBJ2-7; 7 positions agree with TRBD1. Germline V CDR1 and CDR2: LNHDA, SQIVND (reference sequence). The CDR3 is 13 residues long. V dropped 7 bases and J dropped 5; count of bases not matched to a gene: 8.

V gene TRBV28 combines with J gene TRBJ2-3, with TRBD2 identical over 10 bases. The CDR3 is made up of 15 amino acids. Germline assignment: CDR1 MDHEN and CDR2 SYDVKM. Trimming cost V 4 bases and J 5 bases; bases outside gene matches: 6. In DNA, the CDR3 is TGTGCCAGCAGTTCTACTAGCGGGGAGGGAGATACGCAGTATTTT. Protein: CASSSTSGEGDTQYF.

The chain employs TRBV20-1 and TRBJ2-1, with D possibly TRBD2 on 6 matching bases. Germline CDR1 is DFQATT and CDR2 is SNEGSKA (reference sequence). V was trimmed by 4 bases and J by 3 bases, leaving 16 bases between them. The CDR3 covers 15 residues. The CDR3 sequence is CSATPTSSIYNEQFF. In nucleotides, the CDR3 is TGCAGTGCTACCCCGACTAGTTCTATCTACAATGAGCAGTTCTTC.

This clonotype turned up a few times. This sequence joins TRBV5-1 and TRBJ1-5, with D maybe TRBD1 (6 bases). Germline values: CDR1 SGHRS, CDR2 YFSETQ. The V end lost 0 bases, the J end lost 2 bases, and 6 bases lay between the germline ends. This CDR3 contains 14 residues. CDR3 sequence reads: CASSLEGGNQPQHF. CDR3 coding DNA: TGCGCCAGCAGCTTGGAGGGGGGCAATCAGCCCCAGCATTTT.

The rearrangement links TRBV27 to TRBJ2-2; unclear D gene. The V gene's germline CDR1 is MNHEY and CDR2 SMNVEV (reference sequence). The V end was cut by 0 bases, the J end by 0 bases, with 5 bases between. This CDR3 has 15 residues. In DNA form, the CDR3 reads TGTGCCAGCAGTTTATCGGGTCCGAACACCGGGGAGCTGTTTTTT. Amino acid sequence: CASSLSGPNTGELFF.

In DNA form, the CDR3 reads TGCGCCAGCAGCCAAATACCGGGACGGTCCTACGAGCAGTACTTC. The encoded protein is CASSQIPGRSYEQYF. J is TRBJ2-7 and V is TRBV4-1; D assignment may be TRBD1 or TRBD2 (5 bases each). Germline V gene lookup returns CDR1 MGHRA and CDR2 YSYEKL. V was cut by 2 bases and J by 1 base, with 12 bases left in between. This CDR3 contains 15 residues.

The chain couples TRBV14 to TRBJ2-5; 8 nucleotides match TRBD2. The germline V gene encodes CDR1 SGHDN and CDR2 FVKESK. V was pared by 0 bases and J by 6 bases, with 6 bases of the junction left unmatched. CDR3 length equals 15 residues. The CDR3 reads CASSQEETGGKTQYF. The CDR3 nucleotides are TGTGCCAGCAGCCAAGAGGAAACGGGGGGGAAGACCCAGTACTTC.

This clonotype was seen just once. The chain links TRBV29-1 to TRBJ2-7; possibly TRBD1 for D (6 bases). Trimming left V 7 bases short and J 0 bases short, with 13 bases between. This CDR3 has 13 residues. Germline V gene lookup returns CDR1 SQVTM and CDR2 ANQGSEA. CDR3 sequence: CSALTGVSYEQYF. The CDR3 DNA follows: TGCAGCGCATTGACAGGAGTCTCCTACGAGCAGTACTTC.